This T cell receptor beta chain was observed in a study of blood T cell repertoires in COVID-19. Germline CDR1 and CDR2: SGHVS and FQNEAQ. V was shortened by 5 bases and J by 0 bases, with 15 bases between the two germline ends. This CDR3 is 16 amino acids long. Source study methods: Amplification with reference gene primers provided the estimates of nucleated cell counts. TCRdb's table, derived via immunoSEQ multiplex PCR, lists solely in-frame clones and lacks some. V and J calls and clone size are given by that table; D and trimming were obtained from the DNA. The top ten clones hold 4.8% of a sample with some 100,000 clones, more than 75% of them seen once.

The J gene is TRBJ2-3, the V gene TRBV7-8; D may be TRBD1 (5 bases). The specimen sequenced was peripheral blood. The sequence was obtained from an elderly woman with active COVID-19. This chain's CDR3 is CASSPRGGASTDTQYF. The CDR3, as DNA: TGTGCCAGCAGCCCCCGTGGTGGGGCAAGCACAGATACGCAGTATTTT.